This T cell receptor (beta chain) was documented in a study of CD8 T cells in ankylosing spondylitis. Study outcomes and limitations: In ankylosing spondylitis patients, matched synovial fluid reportedly showed significant enrichment of disease-linked clones. Disease-linked clones displayed a CD8+ phenotype and appeared relatively rarely in peripheral blood. A TCR beta motif of eight highly homologous variants appeared characteristic of ankylosing spondylitis blood. Prior literature has documented some motif variants in synovial fluid and blood from reactive arthritis.

As to this clonotype: The antigen is not known.

This CDR3 is built from 13 residues. The germline gives CDR1 DFQATT, CDR2 SNEGSKA (reference sequence). V was cut by 8 bases and J by 0 bases, with 11 bases left in between. Using quantitative 5'-RACE with molecular barcodes, the authors made TCR beta libraries. TCRdb analysed the 5' RACE reads with MiXCR anew, one entry per CDR3 protein. The sample lists hundreds of thousands of distinct CDR3 sequences, approximately 12% occurring once. The specimen was blood, either unsorted or a sorted T cell fraction (not recorded which). The sequence came from a male donor with ankylosing spondylitis. The J gene is TRBJ2-1, the V gene TRBV20-1; no clear D. CDR3 amino acids: CSPQRASYNEQFF. As DNA, the CDR3 is TGCAGTCCCCAGCGAGCCTCCTACAATGAGCAGTTCTTC.